The 7 T cell receptor beta chains presented below share a single source sample, sequenced in a study of T cell repertoires in cytomegalovirus infection. TCRdb re-analysed the reads in MiXCR, keeping a single row per CDR3 protein. The table records about 310,000 distinct CDR3 sequences, more than 20% of them present only once. These receptors have no known antigen. This sample comprised cultured PBMCs, obtained from culture after CMV antigen stimulation. Source of these receptors: a human donor in good health (CMV status not recorded). Some clones in this sample may be carry-over from other donors' samples.

The gene calls are TRBV7-9 and TRBJ2-1; D is uncertain. Germline V CDR1 and CDR2: SEHNR, FQNEAQ (reference sequence). Between the trimmed V and J ends, which lost 4 bases and 5 bases, there was a span of 6 bases. The CDR3 loop spans 12 amino acids. CDR3 residues: CASSWAHNEQFF. CDR3 coding DNA: TGTGCCAGCAGCTGGGCGCACAATGAGCAGTTCTTC.

The gene calls are TRBV19 and TRBJ1-2; D gene ambiguous. Germline V gives CDR1 LNHDA, CDR2 SQIVND (reference sequence). The V and J ends lost 5 bases and 1 base respectively, with 5 bases between them. The CDR3 sequence is 12 residues long. In DNA form, the CDR3 reads TGTGCCAGTAGTGCCTATAACTATGGCTACACCTTC. Translation gives CASSAYNYGYTF.

This chain joins TRBV4-1 and TRBJ2-1, with 8 bases that match TRBD2. V dropped 8 bases and J dropped 4; count of bases not matched to a gene: 10. The CDR3 covers 15 residues. Germline V gene lookup returns CDR1 MGHRA and CDR2 YSYEKL. The CDR3 DNA is TGCGCCAGCTACGGGCGCAGCGGGAGTTACAATGAGCAGTTCTTC. Protein sequence: CASYGRSGSYNEQFF.

The chain links TRBV19 to TRBJ2-1; 11 bases map to TRBD2. This CDR3 spans 15 amino acids. CDR1 is LNHDA and CDR2 is SQIVND in the germline V gene (reference sequence). Trimming at V came to 2 bases and at J to 8 bases, leaving 5 bases not matched to a gene. The CDR3 reads CASSIITSGSDEQFF. The CDR3 DNA reads TGTGCCAGTAGTATAATCACTAGCGGGAGTGATGAGCAGTTCTTC. Combining the CDR3 with reference TRBV19 and TRBJ2-1 gives the whole variable domain DGGITQSPKYLFRKEGQNVTLSCEQNLNHDAMYWYRQDPGQGLRLIYYSQIVNDFQKGDIAEGYSVSREKKESFPLTVTSAQKNPTAFYLCASSIITSGSDEQFFGPGTRLTVL.

The rearrangement links TRBV7-2 to TRBJ1-6; perhaps TRBD1 as D (5 bases). CDR1 and CDR2 (germline): SGHTA, FQGNSA. The CDR3 runs 16 residues. The V end lost 2 bases, the J end lost 9 bases, and 17 bases lay between the germline ends. Here the CDR3 DNA reads TGTGCCAGCAGCTTATTTATTATTTTGGGGGGTTCACCCCTCCACTTT. This translates into CASSLFIILGGSPLHF.

The chain couples TRBV10-3 to TRBJ2-7; 12 bases fit TRBD2. Per the germline V gene, CDR1 is ENHRY and CDR2 is SYGVKD. Unmatched junction bases numbered 10, after V lost 0 bases and J lost 4 bases. CDR3 length: 18 amino acids. CDR3 bases: TGTGCCATCAGTGAGTCGGGTCGGACTAGCGGGACTTATTACGAGCAGTACTTC. This gives the protein CAISESGRTSGTYYEQYF.

This clonotype has just a few counts. This chain joins TRBV7-9 and TRBJ1-2; 9 bases map to TRBD1. The junction had 9 bases not matched to a gene; V was cut back by 5 bases and J by 8 bases. CDR1 and CDR2 (germline): SEHNR, FQNEAQ (reference sequence). The CDR3 totals 14 residues. CDR3 nucleotides: TGTGCCAGCAGCACAGGGGGCGAAGGGCTCGGCTACACCTTC. Its translation is CASSTGGEGLGYTF.